The clone carrying this T cell receptor beta chain has only a few counts. The antigen remains undetermined. These data originate in a study of PD-1 blockade in classical Hodgkin lymphoma. The study's findings and limits: CD8+ TCR diversity did not rise significantly by C4D1, unlike CD4+. Nivolumab initiation under 1 year post-ASCT meant exclusion. Complete responders' diversity at baseline resembled that of newly diagnosed patients.

Generated by immunoSEQ multiplex PCR, the TCRdb table keeps only in-frame clones and is missing some. The sample yields some 30,000 clones, about 76% seen once. Autologous stem cell transplantation was followed by relapse in every patient, and brentuximab vedotin exposure varied. This specimen was peripheral blood mononuclear cells (PBMCs), taken before the second cycle of nivolumab. The receptor's source is a human donor with classical Hodgkin lymphoma.

CDR3 loop: CASSSFQMNTEAFF. CDR3 DNA: TGTGCCAGCAGCTCATTCCAGATGAACACTGAAGCTTTCTTT. V usage is TRBV5-4 and J usage is TRBJ1-1; D remains ambiguous. The CDR3 has 14 amino acids. Trimming shortened V by 3 bases and J by 0 bases, and 9 bases separated the two germline ends. The germline V gene encodes CDR1 SGHNT and CDR2 YYREEE (reference sequence).